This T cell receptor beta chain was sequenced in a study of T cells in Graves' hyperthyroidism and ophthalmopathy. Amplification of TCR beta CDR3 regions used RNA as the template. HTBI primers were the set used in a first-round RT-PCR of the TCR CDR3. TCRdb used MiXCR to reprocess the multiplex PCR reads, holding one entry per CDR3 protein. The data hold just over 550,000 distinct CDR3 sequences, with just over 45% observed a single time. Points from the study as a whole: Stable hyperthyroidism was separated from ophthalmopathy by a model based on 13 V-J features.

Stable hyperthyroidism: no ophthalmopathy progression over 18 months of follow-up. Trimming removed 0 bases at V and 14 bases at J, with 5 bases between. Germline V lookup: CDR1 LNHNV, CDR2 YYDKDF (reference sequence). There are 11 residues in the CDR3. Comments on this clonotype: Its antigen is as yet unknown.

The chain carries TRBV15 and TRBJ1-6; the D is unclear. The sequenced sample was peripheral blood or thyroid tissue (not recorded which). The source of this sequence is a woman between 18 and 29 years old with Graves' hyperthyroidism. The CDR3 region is CATSRDLSLHF. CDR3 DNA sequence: TGTGCCACCAGCAGAGATCTGTCCCTCCACTTT.